These T cell receptor beta chains were read from a single sample in a study of blood T cells in healthy people across ages. TCRdb fed the 5' RACE reads into MiXCR, producing one record per CDR3 protein. Of about a million distinct CDR3 sequences in the sample, 30% to 40% were seen once. Sequencing was done on a sample of blood. The receptors shown here come from a man aged 18 to 29 in good health. Each CDR3 is given with its conserved first and last residue. Fields, in order: CDR3 DNA, CDR3 protein, D gene, V gene, CDR3 length, clone size, J gene. D genes are given only for firm matches. Clone size, where shown, is once, few, many, or a class for clones that have expanded.

TGTGCCAGCAGCTTAAATACCGCTCGGAATTCACCCCTCCACTTT CASSLNTARNSPLHF . TRBV7-3 15 . TRBJ1-6
TGTGCCAGCAGCTCCGACAGGGAGGTTTGGGGAGCTTTCTTT CASSSDREVWGAFF TRBD1 TRBV7-2 14 once TRBJ1-1
TGTGCCAGCAGCTTGTCGGCAGGTGATAACTATGGCTACACCTTC CASSLSAGDNYGYTF . TRBV5-5 15 . TRBJ1-2
TGTGCCAGCAGAAACAGGGACCCAGGGCAGCCCCAGCATTTT CASRNRDPGQPQHF . TRBV25-1 14 . TRBJ1-5
TGTGCCAGCAGCTATCCGGGACAGCTTTCGGAGCAGTACTTC CASSYPGQLSEQYF TRBD1 TRBV11-2 14 . TRBJ2-5
TGTGCCAGCAGCTTAACTAGCGCCGGTCCGTACAATGAGCAGTACTTC CASSLTSAGPYNEQYF TRBD2 TRBV7-9 16 few TRBJ2-7
TGTGCCAGCAGGACGGTCGGAATCTATGGCTACACCTTC CASRTVGIYGYTF . TRBV6-5 13 . TRBJ1-2
TGTGCCAGCAGTTTCCCACCCGGCACAGATACGCAGTATTTT CASSFPPGTDTQYF . TRBV28 14 few TRBJ2-3
TGTGCCAGCAGCTTAGATGTGGGGACCCCACTACTATACAATGAGCAGTTCTTC CASSLDVGTPLLYNEQFF . TRBV7-2 18 few TRBJ2-1
TGCAGCCATCTACAGGGGACCCAAAATACGCAGTATTTT CSHLQGTQNTQYF TRBD1 TRBV29-1 13 many TRBJ2-3
TGCAGTGCCACCCCCCAGGATACGCAGTATTTT CSATPQDTQYF . TRBV20-1 11 many TRBJ2-3
TGTGCCAGCAGCTCAGAAGGACAGGGCCAAGAGACCCAGTTCTTC CASSSEGQGQETQFF TRBD1 TRBV7-2 15 . TRBJ2-1
TGTGCCAGCAGTGGGAACAGCAACACAGATACGCAGTATTTT CASSGNSNTDTQYF . TRBV2 14 . TRBJ2-3
TGCGCCAGCAGCCACGTAGGACCGAACACTGAAGCTTTCTTT CASSHVGPNTEAFF . TRBV4-1 14 few TRBJ1-1
TGCAGTGCTAGGCCTACAGGGAATCAGCCCCAGCATTTT CSARPTGNQPQHF . TRBV20-1 13 few TRBJ1-5
TGTGCCAGCAGCTTAGGGGACGGAGGATATGGCTACACCTTC CASSLGDGGYGYTF . TRBV7-8 14 few TRBJ1-2
TGTGCCACCAGCAGAGATAGGGGGGCGTTTGGCTACACCTTC CATSRDRGAFGYTF . TRBV15 14 few TRBJ1-2
TGCGCCAGCAGCCAAACTCACACTTTGGTGTCTTTCTTT CASSQTHTLVSFF . TRBV4-1 13 . TRBJ1-1
TGTGCCAGCAGTTTAGGTTACTACGCCGGGACCCCGGCCGGGGAGCTGTTTTTT CASSLGYYAGTPAGELFF . TRBV12-3/TRBV12-4 18 . TRBJ2-2
TGTGCCAGCAGTTTAGCGTTGGGGGACCTCCTTAGAAATGAAAAACTGTTTTTT CASSLALGDLLRNEKLFF . TRBV12-3/TRBV12-4 18 . TRBJ1-4
TGTGCCAGCAACCTCGGGAGAGCTCAAGAGACCCAGTACTTC CASNLGRAQETQYF . TRBV9 14 . TRBJ2-5
TGTGCCAGCAGCCTCCAGGGGAGTGGTGGCTACACCTTC CASSLQGSGGYTF . TRBV7-9 13 . TRBJ1-2
TGTGCCAGCTCCGGGACTAGCGAAACTAGCACAGATACGCAGTATTTT CASSGTSETSTDTQYF TRBD2 TRBV18 16 . TRBJ2-3
TGTGCCACGTGGGCAGATACGCAGTATTTT CATWADTQYF . TRBV10-3 10 many TRBJ2-3
TGCAGTGCTCCAAACTGGGCGGGGGGGAACACCGGGGAGCTGTTTTTT CSAPNWAGGNTGELFF TRBD2 TRBV20-1 16 . TRBJ2-2
TGTGCCAGCAGTTTGTTTCAAGATGGAGAGCAGTTCTTC CASSLFQDGEQFF . TRBV12-3/TRBV12-4 13 . TRBJ2-1
TGTGCCAGCAGCCCAAAGACAGGGATCGAGCAGTACTTC CASSPKTGIEQYF TRBD1 TRBV3-1 13 few TRBJ2-7
TGTGCCAGCAGCTTCAGTGAGTCAGCTAATGAAAAACTGTTTTTT CASSFSESANEKLFF . TRBV7-9 15 few TRBJ1-4